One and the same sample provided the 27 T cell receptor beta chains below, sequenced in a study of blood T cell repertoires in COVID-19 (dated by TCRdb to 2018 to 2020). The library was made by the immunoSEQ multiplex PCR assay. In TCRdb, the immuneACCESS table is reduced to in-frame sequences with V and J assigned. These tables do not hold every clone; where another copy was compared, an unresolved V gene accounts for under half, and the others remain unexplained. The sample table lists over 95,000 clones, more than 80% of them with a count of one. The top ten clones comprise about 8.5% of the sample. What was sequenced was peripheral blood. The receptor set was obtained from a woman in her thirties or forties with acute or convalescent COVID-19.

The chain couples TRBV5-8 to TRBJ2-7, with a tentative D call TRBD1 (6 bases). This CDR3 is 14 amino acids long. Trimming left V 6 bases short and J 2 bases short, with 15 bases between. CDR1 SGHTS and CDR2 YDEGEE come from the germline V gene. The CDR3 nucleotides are TGTGCCAGCAACCGTAAACAGGGAACCTACGAGCAGTACTTC. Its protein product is CASNRKQGTYEQYF.

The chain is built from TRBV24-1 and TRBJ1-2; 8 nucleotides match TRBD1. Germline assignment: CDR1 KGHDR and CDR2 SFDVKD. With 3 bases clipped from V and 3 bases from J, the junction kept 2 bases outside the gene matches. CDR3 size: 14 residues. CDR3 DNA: TGTGCCACCAGTGATCCGGACAGGGACTATGGCTACACCTTC. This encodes CATSDPDRDYGYTF.

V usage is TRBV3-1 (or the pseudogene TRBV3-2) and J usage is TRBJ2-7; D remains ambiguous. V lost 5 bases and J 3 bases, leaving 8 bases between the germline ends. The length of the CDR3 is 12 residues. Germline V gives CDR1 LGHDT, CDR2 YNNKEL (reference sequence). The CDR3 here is CASSRTDYEQYF. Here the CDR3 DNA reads TGTGCCAGCAGCAGAACTGACTACGAGCAGTACTTC.

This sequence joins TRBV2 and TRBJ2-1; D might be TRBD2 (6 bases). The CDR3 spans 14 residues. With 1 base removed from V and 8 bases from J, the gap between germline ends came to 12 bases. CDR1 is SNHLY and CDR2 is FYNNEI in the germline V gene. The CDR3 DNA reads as TGTGCCAGCAGTGAAGGGGGGGAAAGGGATGAGCAGTTCTTC. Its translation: CASSEGGERDEQFF. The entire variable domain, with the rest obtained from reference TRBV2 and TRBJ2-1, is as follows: EPEVTQTPSHQVTQMGQEVILRCVPISNHLYFYWYRQILGQKVEFLVSFYNNEISEKSEIFDDQFSVERPDGSNFTLKIRSTKLEDSAMYFCASSEGGERDEQFFGPGTRLTVL.

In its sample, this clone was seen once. The CDR3, as DNA: TGCAGCGTACGCCAGGGTGACACCATATATTTT. This sequence encodes CSVRQGDTIYF. V and J are TRBV29-1 and TRBJ1-3; possible D gene TRBD1, 5 bases. Trimming shortened V by 6 bases and J by 8 bases, and 11 bases separated the two germline ends. CDR3 size: 11 residues. Germline lookup yields CDR1 SQVTM and CDR2 ANQGSEA.

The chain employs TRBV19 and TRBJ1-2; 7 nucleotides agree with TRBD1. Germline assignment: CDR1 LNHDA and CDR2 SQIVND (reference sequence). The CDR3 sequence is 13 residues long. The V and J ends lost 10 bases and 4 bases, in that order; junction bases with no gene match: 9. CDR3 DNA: TGTGCCACAAGGGACAGCTATTTCTATGGCTACACCTTC. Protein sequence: CATRDSYFYGYTF.

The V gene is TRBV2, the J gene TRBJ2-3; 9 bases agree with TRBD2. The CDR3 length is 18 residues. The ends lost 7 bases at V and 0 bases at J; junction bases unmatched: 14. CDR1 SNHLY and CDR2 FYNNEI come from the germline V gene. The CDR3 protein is CASKVILRGGTSTDTQYF. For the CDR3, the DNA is TGTGCCAGCAAGGTCATTTTGCGGGGGGGGACTAGCACAGATACGCAGTATTTT.

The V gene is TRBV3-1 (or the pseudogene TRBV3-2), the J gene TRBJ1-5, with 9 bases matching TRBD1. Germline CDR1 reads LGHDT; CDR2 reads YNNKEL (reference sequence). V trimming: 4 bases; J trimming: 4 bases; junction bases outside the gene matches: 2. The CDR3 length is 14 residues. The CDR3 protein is CASSRDRANQPQHF. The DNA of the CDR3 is TGTGCCAGCAGCCGGGACAGGGCAAATCAGCCCCAGCATTTT.

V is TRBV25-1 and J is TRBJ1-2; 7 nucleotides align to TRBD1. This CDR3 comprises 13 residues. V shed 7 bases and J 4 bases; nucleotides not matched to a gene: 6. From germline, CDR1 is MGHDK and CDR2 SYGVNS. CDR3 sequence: CASKRQGPYGYTF. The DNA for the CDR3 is TGTGCCAGCAAAAGACAGGGACCCTATGGCTACACCTTC.

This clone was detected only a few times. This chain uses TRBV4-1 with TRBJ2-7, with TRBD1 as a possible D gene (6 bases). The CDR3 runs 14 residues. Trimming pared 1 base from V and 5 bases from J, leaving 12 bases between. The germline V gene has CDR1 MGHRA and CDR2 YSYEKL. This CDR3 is CASSQGTVLNEQYF. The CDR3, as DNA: TGCGCCAGCAGCCAAGGGACAGTCCTCAACGAGCAGTACTTC.

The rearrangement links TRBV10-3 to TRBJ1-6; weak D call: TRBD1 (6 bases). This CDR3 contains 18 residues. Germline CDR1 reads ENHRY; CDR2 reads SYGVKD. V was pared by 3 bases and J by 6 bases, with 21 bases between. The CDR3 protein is CAISEEGGGRRSNSPLHF. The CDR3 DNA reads TGTGCCATCAGTGAAGAGGGGGGAGGGAGGAGGAGTAATTCACCCCTCCACTTT.

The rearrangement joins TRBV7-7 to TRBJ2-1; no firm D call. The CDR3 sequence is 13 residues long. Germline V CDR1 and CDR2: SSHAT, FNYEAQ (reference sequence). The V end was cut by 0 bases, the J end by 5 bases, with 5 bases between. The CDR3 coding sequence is TGTGCCAGCAGCTTAGCTCCCAACAATGAGCAGTTCTTC. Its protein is CASSLAPNNEQFF.

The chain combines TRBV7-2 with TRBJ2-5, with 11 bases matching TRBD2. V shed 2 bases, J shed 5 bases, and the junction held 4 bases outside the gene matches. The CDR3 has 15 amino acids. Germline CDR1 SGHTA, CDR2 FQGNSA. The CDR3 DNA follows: TGTGCCAGCAGCTTACTAGCGGGGGGAGCGGAGACCCAGTACTTC. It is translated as CASSLLAGGAETQYF.

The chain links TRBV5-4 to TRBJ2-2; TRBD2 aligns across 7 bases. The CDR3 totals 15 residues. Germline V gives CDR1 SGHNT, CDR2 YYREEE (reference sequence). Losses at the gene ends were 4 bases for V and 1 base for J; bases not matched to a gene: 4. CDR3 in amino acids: CASSIGGRNTGELFF. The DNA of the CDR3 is TGTGCCAGCAGCATCGGGGGGAGGAACACCGGGGAGCTGTTTTTT.

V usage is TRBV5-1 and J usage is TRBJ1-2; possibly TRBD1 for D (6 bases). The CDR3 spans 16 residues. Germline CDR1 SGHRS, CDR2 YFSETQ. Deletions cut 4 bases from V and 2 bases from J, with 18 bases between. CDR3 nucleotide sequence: TGCGCCAGCAGCCTAACGGGACCCGGGACAAACTATGGCTACACCTTC. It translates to CASSLTGPGTNYGYTF.

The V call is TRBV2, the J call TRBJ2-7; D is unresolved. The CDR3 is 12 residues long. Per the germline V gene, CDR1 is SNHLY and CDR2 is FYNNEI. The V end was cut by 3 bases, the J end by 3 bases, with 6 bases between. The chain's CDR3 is CASSESGYEQYF. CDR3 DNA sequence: TGTGCCAGCAGTGAGTCGGGCTACGAGCAGTACTTC. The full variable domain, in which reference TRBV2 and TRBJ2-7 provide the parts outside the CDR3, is EPEVTQTPSHQVTQMGQEVILRCVPISNHLYFYWYRQILGQKVEFLVSFYNNEISEKSEIFDDQFSVERPDGSNFTLKIRSTKLEDSAMYFCASSESGYEQYFGPGTRLTVT.

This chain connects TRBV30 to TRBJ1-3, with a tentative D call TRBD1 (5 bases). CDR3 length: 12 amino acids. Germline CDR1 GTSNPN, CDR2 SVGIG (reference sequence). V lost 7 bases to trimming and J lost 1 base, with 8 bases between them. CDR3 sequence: CALQGSGNTIYF. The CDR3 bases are TGTGCCTTGCAGGGTTCTGGAAACACCATATATTTT.

The CDR3 here is CASSLFQTEKLFF. DNA for the CDR3: TGTGCCAGCAGCTTATTCCAGACAGAAAAACTGTTTTTT. The rearrangement links TRBV7-6 to TRBJ1-4; D gene unclear. CDR3 length equals 13 residues. The germline V gene encodes CDR1 SGHVS and CDR2 FNYEAQ. Between the trimmed V and J ends, which lost 2 bases and 8 bases, there was a span of 9 bases. The complete variable domain, with remaining parts taken from reference TRBV7-6 and TRBJ1-4, reads GAGVSQSPRYKVTKRGQDVALRCDPISGHVSLYWYRQALGQGPEFLTYFNYEAQQDKSGLPNDRFSAERPEGSISTLTIQRTEQRDSAMYRCASSLFQTEKLFFGSGTQLSVL.

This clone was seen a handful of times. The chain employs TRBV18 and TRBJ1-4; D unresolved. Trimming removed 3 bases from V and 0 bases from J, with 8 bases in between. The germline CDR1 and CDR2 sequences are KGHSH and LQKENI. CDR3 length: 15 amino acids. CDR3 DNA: TGTGCCAGCTCACCTCCCGGGGCAACTAATGAAAAACTGTTTTTT. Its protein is CASSPPGATNEKLFF.

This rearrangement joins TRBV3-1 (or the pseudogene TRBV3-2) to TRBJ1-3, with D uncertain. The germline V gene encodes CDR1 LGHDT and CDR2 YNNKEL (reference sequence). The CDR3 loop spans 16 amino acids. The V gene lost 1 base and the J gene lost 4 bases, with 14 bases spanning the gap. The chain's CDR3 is CASSQGLLTRGNTIYF. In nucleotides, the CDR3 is TGTGCCAGCAGCCAAGGGCTGCTAACGCGGGGAAACACCATATATTTT.

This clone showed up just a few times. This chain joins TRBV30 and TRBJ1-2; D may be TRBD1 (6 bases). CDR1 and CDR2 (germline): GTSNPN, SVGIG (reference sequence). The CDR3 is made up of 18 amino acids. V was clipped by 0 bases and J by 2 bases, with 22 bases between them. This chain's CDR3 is CAWSVGGPTRSSNYGYTF. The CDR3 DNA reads TGTGCCTGGAGTGTAGGGGGACCTACCCGCTCATCCAACTATGGCTACACCTTC. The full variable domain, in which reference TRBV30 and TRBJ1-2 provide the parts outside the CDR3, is SQTIHQWPATLVQPVGSPLSLECTVEGTSNPNLYWYRQAAGRGLQLLFYSVGIGQISSEVPQNLSASRPQDRQFILSSKKLLLSDSGFYLCAWSVGGPTRSSNYGYTFGSGTRLTVV.

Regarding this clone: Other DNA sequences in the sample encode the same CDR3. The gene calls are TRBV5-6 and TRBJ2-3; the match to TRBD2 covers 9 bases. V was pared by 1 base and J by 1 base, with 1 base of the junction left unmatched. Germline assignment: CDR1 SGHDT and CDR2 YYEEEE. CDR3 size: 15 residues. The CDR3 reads CASSLTSGRTDTQYF. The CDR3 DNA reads TGTGCCAGCAGCTTGACTAGCGGGCGCACAGATACGCAGTATTTT.

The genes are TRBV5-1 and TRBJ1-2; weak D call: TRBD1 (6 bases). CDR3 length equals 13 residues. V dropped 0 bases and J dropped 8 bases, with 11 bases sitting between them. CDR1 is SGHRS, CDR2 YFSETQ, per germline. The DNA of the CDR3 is TGCGCCAGCAGCTTGGGACAGGATGGAGGCTACACCTTC. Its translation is CASSLGQDGGYTF.

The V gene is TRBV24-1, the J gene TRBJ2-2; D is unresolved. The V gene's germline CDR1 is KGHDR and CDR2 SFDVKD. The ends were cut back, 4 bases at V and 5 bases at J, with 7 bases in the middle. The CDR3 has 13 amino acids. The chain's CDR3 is CATSDYSTGELFF. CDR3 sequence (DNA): TGTGCCACCAGTGACTATTCTACCGGGGAGCTGTTTTTT.

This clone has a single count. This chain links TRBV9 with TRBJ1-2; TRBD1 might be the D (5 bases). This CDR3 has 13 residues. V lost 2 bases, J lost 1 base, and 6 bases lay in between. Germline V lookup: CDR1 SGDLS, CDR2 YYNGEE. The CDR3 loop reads CASSVDSNYGYTF. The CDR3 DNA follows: TGTGCCAGCAGCGTCGACAGTAACTATGGCTACACCTTC.

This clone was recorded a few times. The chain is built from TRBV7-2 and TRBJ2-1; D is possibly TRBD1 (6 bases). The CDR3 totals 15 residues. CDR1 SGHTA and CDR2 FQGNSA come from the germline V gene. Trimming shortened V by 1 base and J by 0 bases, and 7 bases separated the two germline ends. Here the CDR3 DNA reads TGTGCCAGCAGCTTAGTAGGGGGCTCCTACAATGAGCAGTTCTTC. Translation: CASSLVGGSYNEQFF.

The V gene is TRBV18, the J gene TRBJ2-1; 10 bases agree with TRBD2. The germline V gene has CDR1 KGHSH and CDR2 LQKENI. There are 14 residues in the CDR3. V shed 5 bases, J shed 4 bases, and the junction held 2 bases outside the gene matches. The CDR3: CASSSSGGYNEQFF. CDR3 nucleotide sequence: TGTGCCAGCTCATCTAGCGGGGGTTACAATGAGCAGTTCTTC.